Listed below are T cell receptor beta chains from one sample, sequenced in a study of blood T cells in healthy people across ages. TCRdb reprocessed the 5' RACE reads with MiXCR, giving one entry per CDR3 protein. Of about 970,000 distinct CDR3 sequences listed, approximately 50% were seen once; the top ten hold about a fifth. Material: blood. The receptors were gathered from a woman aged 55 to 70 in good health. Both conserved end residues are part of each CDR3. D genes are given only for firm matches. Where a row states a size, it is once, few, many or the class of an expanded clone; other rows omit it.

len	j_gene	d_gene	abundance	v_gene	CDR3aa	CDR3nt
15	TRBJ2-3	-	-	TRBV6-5	CASSYGGASTDTQYF	TGTGCCAGCAGCTATGGGGGTGCTAGCACGGATACGCAGTATTTT
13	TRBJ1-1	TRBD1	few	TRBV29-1	CSVEDRTNTEAFF	TGCAGCGTTGAGGACAGGACGAACACTGAAGCTTTCTTT
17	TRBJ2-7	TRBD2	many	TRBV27	CASSLKQTSEASYEQYF	TGTGCCAGCAGTTTAAAACAGACTAGCGAAGCCTCCTACGAGCAGTACTTC
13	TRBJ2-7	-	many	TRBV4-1	CASSQVPSPQKYF	TGCGCCAGCAGCCAAGTCCCGAGTCCCCAAAAGTACTTC
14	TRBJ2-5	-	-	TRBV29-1	CSVEGWDGWETQYF	TGCAGCGTTGAAGGTTGGGACGGATGGGAGACCCAGTACTTC
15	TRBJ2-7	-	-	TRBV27	CASSSRVWGADEQYF	TGTGCCAGCAGTTCGAGGGTCTGGGGCGCTGACGAGCAGTACTTC
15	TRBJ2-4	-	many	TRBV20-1	CSASYRDQMRNIQYF	TGCAGTGCTAGCTACCGGGACCAAATGAGGAACATTCAGTACTTC
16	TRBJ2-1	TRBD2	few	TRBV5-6	CASSWLSGRSYNEQFF	TGTGCCAGCAGCTGGCTTAGCGGGAGGTCCTACAATGAGCAGTTCTTC
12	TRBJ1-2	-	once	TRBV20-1	CSAPQRGPGYTF	TGCAGTGCTCCCCAGAGGGGTCCGGGCTACACCTTC
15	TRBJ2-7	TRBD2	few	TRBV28	CASSSPSGSYYEQYF	TGTGCCAGCAGTTCTCCTAGCGGGAGCTACTACGAGCAGTACTTC
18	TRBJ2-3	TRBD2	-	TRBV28	CASSQTFPGLAGTDTRYF	TGTGCCAGCAGTCAAACTTTCCCGGGACTAGCGGGCACAGATACGCGGTATTTT
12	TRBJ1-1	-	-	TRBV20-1	CSARDDFTEAFF	TGCAGTGCTAGAGACGATTTCACTGAAGCTTTCTTT
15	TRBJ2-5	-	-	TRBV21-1	CASKTSGDKEGTQYF	TGTGCCAGCAAAACTAGCGGGGACAAAGAGGGGACCCAGTACTTC
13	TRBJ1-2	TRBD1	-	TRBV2	CASIRQGGHDYTF	TGTGCCAGCATACGACAGGGCGGGCATGACTACACCTTC
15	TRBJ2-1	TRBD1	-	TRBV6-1	CASSEIGTGFNEQFF	TGTGCCAGCAGTGAAATAGGGACAGGGTTCAATGAGCAGTTCTTC
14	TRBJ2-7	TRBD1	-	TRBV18	CASFAGTDPYEQYF	TGTGCCAGCTTCGCCGGGACAGACCCCTACGAGCAGTACTTC
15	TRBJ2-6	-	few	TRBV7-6	CASSKTDTGANVLTF	TGTGCCAGCAGCAAGACGGATACTGGGGCCAACGTCCTGACTTTC
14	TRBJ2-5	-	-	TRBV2	CASSEAASLGTQYF	TGTGCCAGCAGTGAAGCAGCTAGCCTCGGGACCCAGTACTTC
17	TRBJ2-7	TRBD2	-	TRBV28	CASRPLAGGESSYEQYF	TGTGCCAGCAGGCCCCTAGCGGGAGGGGAGAGCTCCTACGAGCAGTACTTC
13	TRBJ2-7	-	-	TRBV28	CASSLGDIYEQYF	TGTGCCAGCAGCCTGGGCGATATCTACGAGCAGTACTTC
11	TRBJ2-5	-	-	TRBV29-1	CSVVRGETQYF	TGCAGCGTAGTCAGGGGTGAGACCCAGTACTTC
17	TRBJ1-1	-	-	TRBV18	CASSPSQGGVGSTEAFF	TGTGCCAGCTCACCCTCCCAAGGGGGTGTTGGTAGCACTGAAGCTTTCTTT
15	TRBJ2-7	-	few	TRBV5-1	CASSLRWENQYEQYF	TGCGCCAGCAGCTTGCGGTGGGAAAACCAGTACGAGCAGTACTTC
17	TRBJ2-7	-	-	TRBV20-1	CSARDRKNTGRSGEQYF	TGCAGTGCTAGAGATCGCAAAAATACAGGGAGGTCTGGCGAGCAGTACTTC
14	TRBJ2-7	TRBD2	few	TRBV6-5	CASAGVAGAYEQYF	TGTGCCAGCGCGGGAGTAGCGGGAGCTTACGAGCAGTACTTC
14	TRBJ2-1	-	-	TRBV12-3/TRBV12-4	CASSSGRFYNEQFF	TGTGCCAGCAGCTCCGGACGGTTCTACAATGAGCAGTTCTTC
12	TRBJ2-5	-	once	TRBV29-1	CSVQGGQETQYF	TGCAGCGTACAGGGAGGACAAGAGACCCAGTACTTC
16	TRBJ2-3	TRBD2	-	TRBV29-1	CSVVLGLAGATSSQYF	TGCAGCGTTGTATTGGGACTAGCGGGAGCGACGTCTTCGCAGTATTTT
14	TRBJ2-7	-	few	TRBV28	CASRRTEAPYEQYF	TGTGCCAGCAGACGTACCGAAGCTCCCTACGAGCAGTACTTC
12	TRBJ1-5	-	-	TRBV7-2	CASSQPSGPPHF	TGTGCCAGCAGCCAACCGTCGGGACCGCCGCATTTT
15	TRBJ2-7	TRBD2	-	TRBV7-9	CASSSRLAGKEAQYF	TGTGCCAGCAGCTCCAGACTAGCGGGAAAAGAGGCCCAGTACTTC
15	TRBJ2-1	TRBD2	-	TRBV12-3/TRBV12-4	CASSPGTSNLHEQFF	TGTGCCAGCAGTCCCGGGACTAGCAACCTCCATGAGCAGTTCTTC
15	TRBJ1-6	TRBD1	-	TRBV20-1	CSSNPRGQNNSPLHF	TGCAGCTCCAACCCGCGGGGACAGAATAATTCACCCCTCCACTTT
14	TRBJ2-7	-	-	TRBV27	CASSSESNSYEQYF	TGTGCCAGCAGTTCGGAGAGTAACTCCTACGAGCAGTACTTC
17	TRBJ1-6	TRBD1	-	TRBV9	CASSGVRGQGYNSPLHF	TGTGCCAGCAGCGGAGTCCGGGGACAGGGATATAATTCACCCCTCCACTTT
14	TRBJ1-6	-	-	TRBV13	CASSLAQGSSPLHF	TGTGCCAGCAGCTTAGCCCAGGGGAGTTCACCCCTCCACTTT
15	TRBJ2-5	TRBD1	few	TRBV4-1	CASSQGDRTQETQYF	TGCGCCAGCAGCCAGGGGGACAGGACACAAGAGACCCAGTACTTC
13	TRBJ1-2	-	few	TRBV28	CASSRNLNYGYTF	TGTGCCAGCAGTCGAAACCTCAACTATGGCTACACCTTC
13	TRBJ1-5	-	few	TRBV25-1	CASIPWSNQPQHF	TGTGCCAGCATCCCGTGGAGCAATCAGCCCCAGCATTTT
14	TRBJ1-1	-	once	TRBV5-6	CASSLEWVTTEAFF	TGTGCCAGCAGCTTGGAGTGGGTCACCACTGAAGCTTTCTTT
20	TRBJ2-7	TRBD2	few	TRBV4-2	CASSQELLGVTSGSFHEQYF	TGTGCCAGCAGCCAAGAACTTCTTGGGGTTACTAGCGGGAGTTTCCACGAGCAGTACTTC
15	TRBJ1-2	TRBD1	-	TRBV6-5	CASSYSRTGSYGYTF	TGTGCCAGCAGTTACTCGAGGACAGGGTCCTATGGCTACACCTTC
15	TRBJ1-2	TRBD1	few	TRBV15	CATSKTGQGHYGYTF	TGTGCCACCAGCAAAACAGGACAGGGCCACTATGGCTACACCTTC
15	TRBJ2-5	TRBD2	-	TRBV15	CATSRAAGGSETQYF	TGTGCCACCAGCAGAGCAGCGGGGGGATCAGAGACCCAGTACTTC
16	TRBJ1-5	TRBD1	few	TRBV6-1	CASSGDRGRLNQPQHF	TGTGCCAGCAGTGGGGACAGGGGGCGCCTCAATCAGCCCCAGCATTTT
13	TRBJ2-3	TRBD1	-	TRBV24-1	CATRDRVMDTQYF	TGTGCCACCAGAGACAGGGTGATGGATACGCAGTATTTT
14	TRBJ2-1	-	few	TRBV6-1	CASVWSRSYNEQFF	TGTGCCAGCGTGTGGTCGAGGTCCTACAATGAGCAGTTCTTC
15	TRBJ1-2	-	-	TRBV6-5	CASSRGGRHSGGYTF	TGTGCCAGCAGCCGTGGGGGCAGGCACTCGGGGGGCTACACCTTC
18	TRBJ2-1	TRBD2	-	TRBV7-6	CASSLVGLAGVPSNEQFF	TGTGCCAGCAGCTTAGTGGGACTAGCGGGAGTCCCGAGTAATGAGCAGTTCTTC
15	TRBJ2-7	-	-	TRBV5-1	CASSLGPGRYNEQYF	TGCGCCAGCAGCTTGGGGCCGGGACGTTACAATGAGCAGTACTTC
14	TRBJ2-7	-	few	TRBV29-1	CSVEPHRAPYEQYF	TGCAGCGTTGAACCGCACCGGGCTCCCTACGAGCAGTACTTC
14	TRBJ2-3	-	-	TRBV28	CASSLRLGADTQYF	TGTGCCAGCAGTTTGAGGCTAGGCGCAGATACGCAGTATTTT
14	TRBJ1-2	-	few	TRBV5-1	CASRRTDSSYGYTF	TGCGCCAGCAGAAGGACAGATTCATCCTATGGCTACACCTTC
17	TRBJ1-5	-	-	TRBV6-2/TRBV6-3	CASSFYPSLDPNQPQHF	TGTGCCAGCAGTTTCTACCCTTCTCTCGACCCGAATCAGCCCCAGCATTTT
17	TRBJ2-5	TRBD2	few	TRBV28	CASSLHWTSGGKETQYF	TGTGCCAGCAGTCTTCACTGGACTAGCGGGGGAAAAGAGACCCAGTACTTC